This note documents a single TCR beta chain sequence. The sample comes from a study of OX40 agonist ivuxolimab in advanced cancers. Overall study: Eligibility rules accepted prior anti-PD-1, anti-PD-L1 or anti-CTLA-4 therapy, and 40% to 50% had some.

CDR1 and CDR2 (germline): SGHAT, FQNNGV. CDR3 length equals 14 residues. V was shortened by 5 bases and J by 2 bases, with 11 bases between the two germline ends. Using immunoSEQ multiplex PCR, the repertoire was profiled, and TCRdb retains in-frame clones only, with some absent. This table holds roughly 50,000 clones, roughly 80% found once. Sequenced material: CD4+ or CD8+ T cells sorted from blood, taken in a trial of the OX40 agonist ivuxolimab. The chain couples TRBV11-2 to TRBJ2-3; TRBD2 is a possible D gene (6 bases). This receptor was identified in an adult with an advanced solid tumor such as melanoma, head and neck, liver or kidney cancer. This chain's CDR3 is CASSPRLVTDTQYF. CDR3 bases: TGTGCCAGCAGCCCCCGACTAGTCACAGATACGCAGTATTTT.